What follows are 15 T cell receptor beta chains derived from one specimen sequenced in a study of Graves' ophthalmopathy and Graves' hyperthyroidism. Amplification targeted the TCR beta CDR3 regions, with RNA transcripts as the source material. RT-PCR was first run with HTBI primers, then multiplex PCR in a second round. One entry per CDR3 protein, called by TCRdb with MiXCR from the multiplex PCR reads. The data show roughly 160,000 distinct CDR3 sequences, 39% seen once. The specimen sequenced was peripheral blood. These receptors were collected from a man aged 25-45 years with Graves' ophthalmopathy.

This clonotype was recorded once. CDR3 DNA: TGTGCCAGCAGCCACACAGGGGGATATGGCTACACCTTC. This sequence encodes CASSHTGGYGYTF. The rearrangement joins TRBV16 to TRBJ1-2; 8 bases match TRBD1. There are 13 residues in the CDR3. The trim removed 3 bases at V and 5 bases at J, leaving 2 bases unmatched. Germline loops: CDR1 KGHSY, CDR2 FQNENV.

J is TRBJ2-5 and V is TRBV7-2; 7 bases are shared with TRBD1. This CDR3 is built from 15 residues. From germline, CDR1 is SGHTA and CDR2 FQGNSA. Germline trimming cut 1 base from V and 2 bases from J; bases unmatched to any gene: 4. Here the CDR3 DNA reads TGTGCCAGCAGCTTAGATGGGACAGCTCAAGAGACCCAGTACTTC. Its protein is CASSLDGTAQETQYF.

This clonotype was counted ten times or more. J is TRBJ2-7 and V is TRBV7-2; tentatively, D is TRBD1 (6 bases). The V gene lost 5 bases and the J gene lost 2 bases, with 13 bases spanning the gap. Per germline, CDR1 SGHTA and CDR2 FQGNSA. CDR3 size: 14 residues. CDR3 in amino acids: CASSPLKGAYEQYF. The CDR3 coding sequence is TGTGCCAGCAGCCCACTGAAGGGGGCCTACGAGCAGTACTTC.

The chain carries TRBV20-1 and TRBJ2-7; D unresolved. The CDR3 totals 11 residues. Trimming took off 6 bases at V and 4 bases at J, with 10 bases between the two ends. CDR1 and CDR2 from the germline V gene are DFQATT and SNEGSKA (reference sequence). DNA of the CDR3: TGCAGTGCCAATCGCATGTACGAGCAGTACTTC. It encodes CSANRMYEQYF.

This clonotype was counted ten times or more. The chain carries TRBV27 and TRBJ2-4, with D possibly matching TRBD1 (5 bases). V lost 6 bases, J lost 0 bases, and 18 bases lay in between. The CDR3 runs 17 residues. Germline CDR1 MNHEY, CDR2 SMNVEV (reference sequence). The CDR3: CASRTTGGALAKNIQYF. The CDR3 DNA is TGTGCCAGCAGAACCACAGGTGGGGCGCTAGCCAAAAACATTCAGTACTTC.

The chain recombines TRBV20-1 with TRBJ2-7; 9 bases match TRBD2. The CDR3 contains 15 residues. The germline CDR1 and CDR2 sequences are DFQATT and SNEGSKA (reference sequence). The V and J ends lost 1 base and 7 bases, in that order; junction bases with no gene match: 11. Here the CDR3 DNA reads TGCAGTGCTAGAGGGATTAGCGGGAGACCGGGGGAGCAGTACTTC. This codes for CSARGISGRPGEQYF.

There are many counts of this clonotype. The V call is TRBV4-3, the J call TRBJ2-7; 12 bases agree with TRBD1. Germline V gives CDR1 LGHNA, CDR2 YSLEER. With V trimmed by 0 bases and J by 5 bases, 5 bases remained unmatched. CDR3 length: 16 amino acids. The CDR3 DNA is TGCGCCAGCAGCCAAGATAGGGGACAGGGGGCGGACGAGCAGTACTTC. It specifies CASSQDRGQGADEQYF.

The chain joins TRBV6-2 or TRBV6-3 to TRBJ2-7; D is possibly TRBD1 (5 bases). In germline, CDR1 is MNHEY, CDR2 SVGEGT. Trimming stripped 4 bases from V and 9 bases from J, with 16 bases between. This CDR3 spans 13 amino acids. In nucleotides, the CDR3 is TGTGCCAGCAGTTTTAAGGACACAAGCACGCAGTACTTC. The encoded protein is CASSFKDTSTQYF.

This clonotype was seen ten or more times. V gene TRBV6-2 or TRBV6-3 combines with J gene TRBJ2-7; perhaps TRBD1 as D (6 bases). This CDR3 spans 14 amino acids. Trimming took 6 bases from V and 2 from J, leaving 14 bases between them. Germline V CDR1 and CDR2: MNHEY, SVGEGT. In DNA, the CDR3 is TGTGCCAGCAGACAAACAGGGTCGGCCTACGAGCAGTACTTC. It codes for CASRQTGSAYEQYF.

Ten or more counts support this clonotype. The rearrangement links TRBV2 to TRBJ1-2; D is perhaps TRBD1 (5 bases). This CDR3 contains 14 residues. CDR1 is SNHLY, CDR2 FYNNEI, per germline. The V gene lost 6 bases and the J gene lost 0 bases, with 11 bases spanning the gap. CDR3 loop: CASRTDIANYGYTF. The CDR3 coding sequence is TGTGCCAGCAGAACGGACATTGCTAACTATGGCTACACCTTC.

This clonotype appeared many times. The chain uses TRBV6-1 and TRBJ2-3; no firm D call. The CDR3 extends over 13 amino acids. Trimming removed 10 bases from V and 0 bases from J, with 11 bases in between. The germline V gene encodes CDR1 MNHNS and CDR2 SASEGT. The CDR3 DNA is TGTGCCAACCCTTCATCTAGCACAGATACGCAGTATTTT. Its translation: CANPSSSTDTQYF.

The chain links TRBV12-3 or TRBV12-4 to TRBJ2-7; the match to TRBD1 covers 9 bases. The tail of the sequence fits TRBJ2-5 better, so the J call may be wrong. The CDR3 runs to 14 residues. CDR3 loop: CASAGQGLMETQYF. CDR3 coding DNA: TGTGCCAGCGCGGGACAGGGTTTGATGGAGACCCAGTACTTC.

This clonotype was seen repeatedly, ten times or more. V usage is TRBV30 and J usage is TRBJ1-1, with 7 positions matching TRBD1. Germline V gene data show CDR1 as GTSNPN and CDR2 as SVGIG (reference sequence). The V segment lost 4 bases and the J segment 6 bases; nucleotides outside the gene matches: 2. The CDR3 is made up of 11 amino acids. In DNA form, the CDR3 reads TGTGCCTGGATTGGGACAGCTGAAGCTTTCTTT. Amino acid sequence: CAWIGTAEAFF.

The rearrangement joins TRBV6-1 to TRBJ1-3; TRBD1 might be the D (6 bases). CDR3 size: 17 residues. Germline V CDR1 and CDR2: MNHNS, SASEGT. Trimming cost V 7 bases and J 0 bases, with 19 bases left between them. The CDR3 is CASTFKGTPASGNTIYF. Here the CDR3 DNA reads TGTGCCAGCACCTTCAAAGGGACACCGGCCTCTGGAAACACCATATATTTT.

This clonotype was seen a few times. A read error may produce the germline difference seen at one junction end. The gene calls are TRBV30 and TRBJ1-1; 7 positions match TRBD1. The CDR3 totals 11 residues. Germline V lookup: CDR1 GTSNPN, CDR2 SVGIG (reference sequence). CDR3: CAWTPTGIPRF. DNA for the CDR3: TGTGCCTGGACCCCGACAGGGATCCCCCGGTTT.